One sample yielded the 2 T cell receptor beta chains listed below, sequenced in a study of blood T cells in healthy people across ages. It was with a sample-barcoded 5' primer and a J-beta primer mix that a second PCR of roughly 6 to 12 cycles was run. MiXCR was run by TCRdb on the 5' RACE reads, yielding one entry per CDR3 protein. The profile covers 1.4 million to 1.5 million distinct CDR3 sequences, with roughly 40% appearing a single time and 7% to 9% taken by the ten largest. The sample taken for sequencing was blood. These receptors were taken from a woman aged 18-30 years in good health.

The V call is TRBV7-6, the J call TRBJ2-7; D is unclear. This CDR3 comprises 17 residues. With 2 bases removed from V and 2 bases from J, the gap between germline ends came to 19 bases. The V gene's germline CDR1 is SGHVS and CDR2 FNYEAQ. Here the CDR3 DNA reads TGTGCCAGCAGCTTATTAGGAGATGGGGATCCCACCTACGAGCAGTACTTC. Translating gives CASSLLGDGDPTYEQYF.

This clonotype was seen a few times. The rearrangement links TRBV12-3 or TRBV12-4 to TRBJ2-7; 7 bases align to TRBD2. V was pared by 3 bases and J by 3 bases, with 5 bases of the junction left unmatched. The CDR3 is 14 residues long. CDR3 protein: CASSFGTTNYEQYF. CDR3 DNA sequence: TGTGCCAGCAGTTTTGGGACTACTAACTACGAGCAGTACTTC.